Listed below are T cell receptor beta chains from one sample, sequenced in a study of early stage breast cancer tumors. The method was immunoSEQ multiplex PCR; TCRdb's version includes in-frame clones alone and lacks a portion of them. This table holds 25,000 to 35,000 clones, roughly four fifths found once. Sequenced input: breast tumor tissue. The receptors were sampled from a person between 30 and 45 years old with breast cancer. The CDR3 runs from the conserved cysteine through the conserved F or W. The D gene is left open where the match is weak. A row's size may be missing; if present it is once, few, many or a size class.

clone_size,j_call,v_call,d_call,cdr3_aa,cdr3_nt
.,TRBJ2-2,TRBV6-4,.,CASSRTGNTGELFF,TGTGCCAGCAGTCGGACTGGAAACACCGGGGAGCTGTTTTTT
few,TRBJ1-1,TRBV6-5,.,CASSYSDGGVTEAFF,TGTGCCAGCAGTTACTCGGACGGTGGGGTCACTGAAGCTTTCTTT
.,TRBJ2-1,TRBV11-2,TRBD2,CASSLETLAGVPFGQFF,TGTGCCAGCAGCTTAGAGACACTAGCGGGAGTTCCTTTCGGGCAGTTCTTC
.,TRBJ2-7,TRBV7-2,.,CASSPGGGSYEQYF,TGTGCCAGCAGCCCAGGGGGGGGGTCCTACGAGCAGTACTTC
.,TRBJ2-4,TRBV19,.,CASSRFGGRGENIQYF,TGTGCCAGTAGTAGATTCGGCGGTAGGGGTGAAAACATTCAGTACTTC
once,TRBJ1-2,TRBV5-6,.,CASSLVGAWDYGYTF,TGTGCCAGCAGCTTGGTGGGGGCGTGGGACTATGGCTACACCTTC
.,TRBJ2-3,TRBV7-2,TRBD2,CASSLYASGSTDTQYF,TGTGCCAGCAGCTTATACGCTAGCGGTAGCACAGATACGCAGTATTTT
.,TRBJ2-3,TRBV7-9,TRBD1,CASSRGQGARDTQYF,TGTGCCAGCAGCCGAGGACAGGGGGCGAGGGATACGCAGTATTTT
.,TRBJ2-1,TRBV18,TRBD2,CASSPVGGLAAYNEQFF,TGTGCCAGCTCACCCGTGGGCGGACTAGCGGCCTACAATGAGCAGTTCTTC
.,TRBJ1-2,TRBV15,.,CATSKSNYGYTF,TGTGCCACCAGCAAATCGAACTATGGCTACACCTTC
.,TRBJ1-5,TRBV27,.,CASRPRDHHMQPQHF,TGTGCCAGCAGACCCCGGGACCATCACATGCAGCCCCAGCATTTT
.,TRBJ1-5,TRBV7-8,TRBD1,CASSLGGGVQPQHF,TGTGCCAGCAGCTTAGGAGGGGGCGTTCAGCCCCAGCATTTT
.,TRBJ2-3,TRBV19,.,CASSIGTSSTDTQYF,TGTGCCAGTAGTATCGGGACATCCAGCACAGATACGCAGTATTTT
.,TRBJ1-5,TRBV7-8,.,CASSTGPEQPQHF,TGTGCCAGCAGCACCGGGCCAGAACAGCCCCAGCATTTT